The clone carrying this TCR beta chain has more than one count but fewer than ten. Trimming left V 2 bases short and J 4 bases short, with 9 bases between. Per germline, CDR1 SNHLY and CDR2 FYNNEI. The CDR3 has 14 residues. The data belong to a study of blood T cell repertoires in COVID-19. Here immunoSEQ multiplex PCR was the method, and the copy in TCRdb shows in-frame clones only, minus some. The data contain around 220,000 clones, roughly 80% of them singletons. Specimen: peripheral blood. The receptor was isolated from a woman older than 75 with COVID-19, enrolled during active disease. V and J are TRBV2 and TRBJ1-5, with D maybe TRBD1 (5 bases). The CDR3 loop reads CASSEWGLNQPQHF. As DNA, the CDR3 is TGTGCCAGCAGTGAATGGGGACTGAATCAGCCCCAGCATTTT.